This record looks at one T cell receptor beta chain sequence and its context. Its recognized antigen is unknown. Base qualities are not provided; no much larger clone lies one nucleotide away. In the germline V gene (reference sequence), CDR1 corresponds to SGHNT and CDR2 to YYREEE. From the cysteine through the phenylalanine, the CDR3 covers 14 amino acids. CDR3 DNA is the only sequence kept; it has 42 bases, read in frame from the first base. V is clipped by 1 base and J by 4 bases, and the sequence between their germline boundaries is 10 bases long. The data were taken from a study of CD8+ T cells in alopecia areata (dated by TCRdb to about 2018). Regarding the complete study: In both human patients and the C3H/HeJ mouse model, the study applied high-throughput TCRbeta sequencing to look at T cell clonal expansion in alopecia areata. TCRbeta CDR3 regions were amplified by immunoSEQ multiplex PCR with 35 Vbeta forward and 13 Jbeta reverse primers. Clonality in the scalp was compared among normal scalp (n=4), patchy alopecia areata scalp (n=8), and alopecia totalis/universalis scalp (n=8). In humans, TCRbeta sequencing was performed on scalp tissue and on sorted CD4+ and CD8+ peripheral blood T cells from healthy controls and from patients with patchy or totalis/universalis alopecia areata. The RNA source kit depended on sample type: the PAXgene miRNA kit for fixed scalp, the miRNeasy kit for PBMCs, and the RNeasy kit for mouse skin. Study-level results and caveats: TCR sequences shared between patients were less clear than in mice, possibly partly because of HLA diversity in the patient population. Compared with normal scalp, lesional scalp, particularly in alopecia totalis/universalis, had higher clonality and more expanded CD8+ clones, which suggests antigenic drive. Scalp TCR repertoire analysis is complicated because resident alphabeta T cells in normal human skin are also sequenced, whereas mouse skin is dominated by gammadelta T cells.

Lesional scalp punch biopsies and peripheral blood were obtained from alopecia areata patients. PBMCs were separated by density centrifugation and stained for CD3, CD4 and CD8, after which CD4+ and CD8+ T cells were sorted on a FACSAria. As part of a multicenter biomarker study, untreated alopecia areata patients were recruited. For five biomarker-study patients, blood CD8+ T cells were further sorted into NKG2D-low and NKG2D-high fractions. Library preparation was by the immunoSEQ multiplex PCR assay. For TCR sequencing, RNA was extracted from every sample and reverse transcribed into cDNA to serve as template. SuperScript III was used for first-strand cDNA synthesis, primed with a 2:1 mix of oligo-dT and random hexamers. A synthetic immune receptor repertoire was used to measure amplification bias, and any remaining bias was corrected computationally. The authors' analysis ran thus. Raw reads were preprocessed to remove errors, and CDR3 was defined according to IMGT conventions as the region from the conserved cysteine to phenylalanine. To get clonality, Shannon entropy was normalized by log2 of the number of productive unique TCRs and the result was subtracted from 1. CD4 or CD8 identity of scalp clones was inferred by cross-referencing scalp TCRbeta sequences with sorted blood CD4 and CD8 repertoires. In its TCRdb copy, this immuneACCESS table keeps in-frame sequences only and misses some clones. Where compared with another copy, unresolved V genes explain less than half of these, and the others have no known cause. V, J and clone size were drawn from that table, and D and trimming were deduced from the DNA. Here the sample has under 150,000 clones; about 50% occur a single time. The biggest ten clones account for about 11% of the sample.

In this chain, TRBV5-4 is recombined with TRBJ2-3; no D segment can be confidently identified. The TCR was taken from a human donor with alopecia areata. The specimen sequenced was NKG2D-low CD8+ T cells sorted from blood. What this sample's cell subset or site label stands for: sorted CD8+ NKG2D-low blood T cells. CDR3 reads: CASSLFSGPDTQYF. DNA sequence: TGTGCCAGCAGCTTGTTTAGTGGTCCAGATACGCAGTATTTT.